Here is one T cell receptor beta chain with its context. The target antigen is unknown. Primed by a sample-barcoded 5' primer and a J-beta primer mix, a second PCR proceeded for 7 to 11 cycles. Through a template-switch adaptor with 12 random nucleotides, each cDNA molecule received a tag. TCRdb redid the calling of the 5' RACE reads with MiXCR, one entry per CDR3 protein. The sample lists some 1.4 million distinct CDR3 sequences, 42% occurring once. Every donor contributed approximately 10 milliliters of peripheral blood by blood draw. Trimming removed 6 bases at V and 3 bases at J, with 14 bases between. Germline values: CDR1 DFQATT, CDR2 SNEGSKA (reference sequence). CDR3 length: 13 amino acids. The data were obtained in a study of blood T cells in healthy people across ages. Study-level results: Naive T cell percentage by flow cytometry tracked strongly with beta diversity. From one million sequenced T cells, diversity estimates were lower bounds.

The specimen was blood. This TCR derives from a woman between 18 and 29 years old in good health. The chain is built from TRBV20-1 and TRBJ2-5; no firm D call. CDR3 residues: CSALSATKETQYF. CDR3 nucleotides: TGCAGTGCCCTCAGTGCCACCAAAGAGACCCAGTACTTC.